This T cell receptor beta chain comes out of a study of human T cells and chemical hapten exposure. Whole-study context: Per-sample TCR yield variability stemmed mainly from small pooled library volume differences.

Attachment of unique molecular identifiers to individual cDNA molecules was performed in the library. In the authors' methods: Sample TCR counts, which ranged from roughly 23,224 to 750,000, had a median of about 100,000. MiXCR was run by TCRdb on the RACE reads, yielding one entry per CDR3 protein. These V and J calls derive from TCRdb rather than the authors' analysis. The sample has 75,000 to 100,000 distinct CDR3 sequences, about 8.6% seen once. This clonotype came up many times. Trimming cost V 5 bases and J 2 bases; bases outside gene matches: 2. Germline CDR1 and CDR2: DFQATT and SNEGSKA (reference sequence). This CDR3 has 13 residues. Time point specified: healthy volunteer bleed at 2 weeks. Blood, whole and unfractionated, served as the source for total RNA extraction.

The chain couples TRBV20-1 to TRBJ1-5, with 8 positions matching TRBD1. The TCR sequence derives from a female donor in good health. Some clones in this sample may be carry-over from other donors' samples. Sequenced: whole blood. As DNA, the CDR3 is TGCAGTGCTGGGACAGGCGGCAATCAGCCCCAGCATTTT. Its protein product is CSAGTGGNQPQHF.